This TCR beta chain derives from a study of a mutant IDH1 vaccine in newly diagnosed glioma. Study as a whole: Most patients had radiochemotherapy with temozolomide before enrollment; others had one alone.

From germline, CDR1 is LNHNV and CDR2 YYDKDF (reference sequence). The CDR3 is 16 amino acids. V lost 1 base to trimming and J lost 5 bases; unmatched junction nucleotides: 6. Only in-frame clones appear in the TCRdb table, and some are missing; sequencing was by immunoSEQ multiplex PCR. In the table there are roughly 120,000 clones, about 82% of which are singletons. Notes on this clone: Its antigen remains unidentified.

Noted time point: week 11, during vaccination. Mutant IDH1 20-mer peptide, at 300 ug, made up each vaccine dose, with topical imiquimod. The study enrolled donors with new WHO grade 3 or 4 IDH1-mutant, ATRX-lost astrocytomas. The material sequenced was PBMCs, taken from a glioma patient whose treatment included an IDH1 peptide vaccine. V usage is TRBV15 and J usage is TRBJ1-4; the match to TRBD1 covers 8 bases. This sequence was found in a man aged 40-49 years with glioma. CDR3 coding DNA: TGTGCCACCAGCAGAGGGCAGGGGGCCGCCAATGAAAAACTGTTTTTT. Protein sequence: CATSRGQGAANEKLFF.